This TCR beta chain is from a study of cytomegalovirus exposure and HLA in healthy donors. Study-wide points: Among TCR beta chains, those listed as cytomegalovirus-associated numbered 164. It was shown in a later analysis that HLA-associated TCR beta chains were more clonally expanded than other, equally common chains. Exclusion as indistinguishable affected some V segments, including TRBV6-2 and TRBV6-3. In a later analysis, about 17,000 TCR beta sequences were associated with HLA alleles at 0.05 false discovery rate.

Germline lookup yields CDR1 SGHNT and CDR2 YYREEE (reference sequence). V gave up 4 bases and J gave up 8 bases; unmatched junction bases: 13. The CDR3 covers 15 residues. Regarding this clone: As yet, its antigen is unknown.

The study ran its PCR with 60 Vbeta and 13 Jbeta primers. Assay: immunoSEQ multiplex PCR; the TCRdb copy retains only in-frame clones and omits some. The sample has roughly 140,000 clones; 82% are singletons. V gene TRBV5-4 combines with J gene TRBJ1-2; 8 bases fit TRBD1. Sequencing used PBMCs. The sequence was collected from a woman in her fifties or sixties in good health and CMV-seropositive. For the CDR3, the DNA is TGTGCCAGCAGCACCGACAGGGGCCAAGAAGGAGGCTACACCTTC. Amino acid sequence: CASSTDRGQEGGYTF.